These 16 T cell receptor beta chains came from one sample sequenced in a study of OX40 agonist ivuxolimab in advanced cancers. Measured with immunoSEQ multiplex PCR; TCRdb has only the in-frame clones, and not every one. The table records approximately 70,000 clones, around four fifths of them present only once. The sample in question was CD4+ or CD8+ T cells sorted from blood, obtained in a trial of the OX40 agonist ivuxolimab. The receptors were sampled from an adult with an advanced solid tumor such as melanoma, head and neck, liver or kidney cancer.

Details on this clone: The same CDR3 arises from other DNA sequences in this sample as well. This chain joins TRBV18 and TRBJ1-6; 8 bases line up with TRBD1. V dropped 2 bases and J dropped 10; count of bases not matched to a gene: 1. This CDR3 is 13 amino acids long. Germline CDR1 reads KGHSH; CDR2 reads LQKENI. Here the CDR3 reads CASSPGQGSPLHF. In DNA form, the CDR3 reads TGTGCCAGCTCACCAGGACAGGGATCACCCCTCCACTTT. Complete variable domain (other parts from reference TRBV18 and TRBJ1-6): NAGVMQNPRHLVRRRGQEARLRCSPMKGHSHVYWYRQLPEEGLKFMVYLQKENIIDESGMPKERFSAEFPKEGPSILRIQQVVRGDSAAYFCASSPGQGSPLHFGNGTRLTVT.

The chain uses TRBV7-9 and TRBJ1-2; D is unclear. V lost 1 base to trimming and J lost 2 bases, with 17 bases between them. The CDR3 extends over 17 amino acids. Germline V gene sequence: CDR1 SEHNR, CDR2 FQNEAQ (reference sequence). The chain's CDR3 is CASSLGIDPLRNYGYTF. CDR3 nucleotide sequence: TGTGCCAGCAGCTTAGGGATAGATCCACTGAGGAACTATGGCTACACCTTC.

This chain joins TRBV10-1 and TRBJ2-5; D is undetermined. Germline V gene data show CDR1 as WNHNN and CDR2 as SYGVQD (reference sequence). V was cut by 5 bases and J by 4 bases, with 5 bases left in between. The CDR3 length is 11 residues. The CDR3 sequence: CASSTGETQYF. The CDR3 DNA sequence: TGCGCCAGCAGTACGGGAGAGACCCAGTACTTC.

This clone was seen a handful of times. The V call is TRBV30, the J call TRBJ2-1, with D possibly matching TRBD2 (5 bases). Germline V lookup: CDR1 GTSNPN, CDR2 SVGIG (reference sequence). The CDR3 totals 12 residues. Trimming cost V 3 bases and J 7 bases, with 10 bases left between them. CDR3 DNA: TGTGCCTGGAGGCGGACTTGGAATGAGCAGTTCTTC. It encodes CAWRRTWNEQFF.

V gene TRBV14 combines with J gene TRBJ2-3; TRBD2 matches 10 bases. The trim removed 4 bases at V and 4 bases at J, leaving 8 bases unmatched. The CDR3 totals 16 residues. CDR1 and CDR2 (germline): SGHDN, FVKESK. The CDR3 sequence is CASSPPRSGRADTQYF. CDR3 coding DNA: TGTGCCAGCAGCCCCCCCCGGAGCGGGAGGGCAGATACGCAGTATTTT.

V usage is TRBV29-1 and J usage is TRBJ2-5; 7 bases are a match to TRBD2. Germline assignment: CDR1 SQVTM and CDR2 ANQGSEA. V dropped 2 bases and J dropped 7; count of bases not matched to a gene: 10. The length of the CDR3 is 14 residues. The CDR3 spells CSVESGRGPRTQYF. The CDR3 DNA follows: TGCAGCGTTGAATCTGGGAGGGGTCCCCGGACCCAGTACTTC.

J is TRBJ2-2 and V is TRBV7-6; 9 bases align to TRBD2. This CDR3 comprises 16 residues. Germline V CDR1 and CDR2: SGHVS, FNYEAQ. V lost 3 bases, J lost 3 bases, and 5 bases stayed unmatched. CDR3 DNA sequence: TGTGCCAGCAGCTTGGTGGGACTAGCAGACACCGGGGAGCTGTTTTTT. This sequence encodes CASSLVGLADTGELFF.

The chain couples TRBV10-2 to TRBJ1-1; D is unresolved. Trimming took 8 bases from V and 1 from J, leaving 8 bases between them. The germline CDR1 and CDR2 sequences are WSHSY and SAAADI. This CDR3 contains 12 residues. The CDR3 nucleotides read TGCGCCAGCCGGGAGGGGAACACTGAAGCTTTCTTT. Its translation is CASREGNTEAFF.

CDR3 DNA: TGTGCCAGTAGTATAGAACGGTTTAGGGGGCCCCAGCATTTT. This translates into CASSIERFRGPQHF. The chain is built from TRBV19 and TRBJ1-5; possible D gene TRBD1, 5 bases. This CDR3 spans 14 amino acids. In germline, CDR1 is LNHDA, CDR2 SQIVND (reference sequence). With 0 bases removed from V and 9 bases from J, the gap between germline ends came to 12 bases.

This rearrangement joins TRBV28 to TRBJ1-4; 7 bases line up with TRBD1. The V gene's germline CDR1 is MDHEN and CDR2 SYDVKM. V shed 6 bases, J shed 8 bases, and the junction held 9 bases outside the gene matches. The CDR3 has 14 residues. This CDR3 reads CASRGGEVVEKLFF. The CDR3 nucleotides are TGTGCCAGCAGAGGGGGCGAGGTGGTAGAAAAACTGTTTTTT.

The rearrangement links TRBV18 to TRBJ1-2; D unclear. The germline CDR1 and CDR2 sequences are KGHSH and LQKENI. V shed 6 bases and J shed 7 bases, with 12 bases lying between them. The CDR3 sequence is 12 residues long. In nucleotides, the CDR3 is TGTGCCAGCTCGCCTGACTCGTTTGGCTACACCTTC. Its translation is CASSPDSFGYTF.

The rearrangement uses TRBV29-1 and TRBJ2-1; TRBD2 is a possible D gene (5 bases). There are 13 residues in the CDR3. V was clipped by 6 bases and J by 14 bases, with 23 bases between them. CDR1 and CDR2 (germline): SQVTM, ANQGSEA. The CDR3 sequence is CSVSDWLSSRKFF. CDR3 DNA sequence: TGCAGCGTAAGCGACTGGCTCTCTAGCCGCAAGTTCTTC.

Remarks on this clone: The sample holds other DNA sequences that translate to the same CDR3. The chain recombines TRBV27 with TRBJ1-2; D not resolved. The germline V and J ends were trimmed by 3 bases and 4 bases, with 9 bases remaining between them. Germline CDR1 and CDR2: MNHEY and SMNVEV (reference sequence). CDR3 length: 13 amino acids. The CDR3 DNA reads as TGTGCCAGCAGTTTGGGCCAGGTCTATGGCTACACCTTC. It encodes CASSLGQVYGYTF.

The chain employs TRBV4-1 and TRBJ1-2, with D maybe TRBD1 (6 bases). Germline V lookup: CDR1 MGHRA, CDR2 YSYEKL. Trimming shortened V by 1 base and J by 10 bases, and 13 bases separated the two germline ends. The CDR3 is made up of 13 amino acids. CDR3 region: CASSQGGGEDYTF. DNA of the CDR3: TGCGCCAGCAGCCAAGGGGGGGGCGAGGACTACACCTTC.

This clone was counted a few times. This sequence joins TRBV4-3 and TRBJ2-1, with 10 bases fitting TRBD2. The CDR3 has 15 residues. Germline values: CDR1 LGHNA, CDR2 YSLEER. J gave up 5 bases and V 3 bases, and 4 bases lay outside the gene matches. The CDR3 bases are TGCGCCAGCAGCCAGCTACTAGCGGGAAACAATGAGCAGTTCTTC. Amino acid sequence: CASSQLLAGNNEQFF.

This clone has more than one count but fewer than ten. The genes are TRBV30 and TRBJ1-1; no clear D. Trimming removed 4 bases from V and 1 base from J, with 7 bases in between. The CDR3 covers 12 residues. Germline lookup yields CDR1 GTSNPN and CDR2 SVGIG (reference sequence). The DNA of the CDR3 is TGTGCCTGGATCCTTTGGAACACTGAAGCTTTCTTT. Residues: CAWILWNTEAFF. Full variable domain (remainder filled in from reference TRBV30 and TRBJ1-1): SQTIHQWPATLVQPVGSPLSLECTVEGTSNPNLYWYRQAAGRGLQLLFYSVGIGQISSEVPQNLSASRPQDRQFILSSKKLLLSDSGFYLCAWILWNTEAFFGQGTRLTVV.